A selection of T cell receptor beta chains follows, all from one sample in a study of control samples from healthy donors and cancer patients. The method was immunoSEQ multiplex PCR; TCRdb's version includes in-frame clones alone and lacks a portion of them. Among 130,000 or so clones listed, roughly 90% were seen once. The sequencing sample was made of blood. The origin of the receptors is a man aged 45-60 years in good health. Each CDR3 is given with its conserved first and last residue. The D gene is left open where the match is weak. Clone size, where shown, is once, few, many, or a class for clones that have expanded.

V gene	clone size	J gene	D gene	CDR3 DNA	CDR3 protein
TRBV6-5	-	TRBJ1-5	TRBD1	TGTGCCAGCAGCCCAGGGGGTACAAGCAATCAGCCCCAGCATTTT	CASSPGGTSNQPQHF
TRBV25-1	-	TRBJ2-2	TRBD2	TGTGCCAGCAGTGAGGTCGCGGGGGGGAACACCGGGGAGCTGTTTTTT	CASSEVAGGNTGELFF
TRBV29-1	-	TRBJ1-2	TRBD1	TGCAGCGTGACAGGGGCTCCCTCCGGTTTTGGTGGCTACACCTTC	CSVTGAPSGFGGYTF
TRBV9	-	TRBJ1-6	TRBD1	TGTGCCAGCAGCGTAGGGGACAGGTCTTCACCCCTCCACTTT	CASSVGDRSSPLHF
TRBV4-2	once	TRBJ2-2	TRBD2	TGTGCCAGCAGCCAGGCTAGCGGGGCGGGCACCGGGGAGCTGTTTTTT	CASSQASGAGTGELFF
TRBV4-1	-	TRBJ2-3	TRBD2	TGCGCCAGCAGCCACCCGGGACTAGGCACAGATACGCAGTATTTT	CASSHPGLGTDTQYF
TRBV3-1/TRBV3-2	-	TRBJ2-3	TRBD2	TGTGCCAGCAGCCCCCCTTGGGGGGGACGCACAGATACGCAGTATTTT	CASSPPWGGRTDTQYF
TRBV10-2	-	TRBJ1-1	-	TGCGCCAGCGGATCCGGGATTGACACTGAAGCTTTCTTT	CASGSGIDTEAFF
TRBV2	-	TRBJ2-3	TRBD1	TGTGCCAGCAGTGCTACAGGGGGTTTCACAGATACGCAGTATTTT	CASSATGGFTDTQYF
TRBV18	-	TRBJ1-1	-	TGTGCCAGCTCACCAGACAGGAGTTCGGGGAAAGCTTTCTTT	CASSPDRSSGKAFF
TRBV19	-	TRBJ1-1	TRBD1	TGTGCCAGTATCTCCACTCCGGGACAGTTTAACACTGAAGCTTTCTTT	CASISTPGQFNTEAFF
TRBV19	once	TRBJ2-7	-	TGTGCCAGTAGTCTAGGGCCTCGTTACGAGCAGTACTTC	CASSLGPRYEQYF
TRBV19	-	TRBJ2-1	TRBD1	TGTGCCAGCGGACAGGGGCGATACAATGAGCAGTTCTTC	CASGQGRYNEQFF
TRBV28	-	TRBJ2-7	-	TGTGCCAGCAGTTTACTGGGCCGCTACGAGCAGTACTTC	CASSLLGRYEQYF
TRBV11-2	-	TRBJ2-1	-	TGTGCCAGCAGCTCGGGGCATTACAATGAGCAGTTCTTC	CASSSGHYNEQFF
TRBV5-4	-	TRBJ2-1	TRBD2	TGTGCCAGCAGCGAACAGCGGGGGGGATACAATGAGCAGTTCTTC	CASSEQRGGYNEQFF
TRBV5-1	-	TRBJ1-1	-	TGCGCCAGCAGCGGTGATCCGCCAGGTGCTTTCTTT	CASSGDPPGAFF
TRBV5-4	-	TRBJ1-2	-	TGTGCCAGCAGCTTGGATCGTCGTCAGGGCGAGGGCTACACCTTC	CASSLDRRQGEGYTF
TRBV27	-	TRBJ1-2	TRBD1	TGTGCCAGCAGTTTGGACCGGGACAGGGGGAGCGGCTACACCTTC	CASSLDRDRGSGYTF
TRBV11-2	once	TRBJ1-3	-	TGTGCCAGCAGCTTTGGTCCCGGGCCTGGAAACACCATATATTTT	CASSFGPGPGNTIYF
TRBV14	-	TRBJ1-3	-	TGTGCCAGCAGCCAAGATGCAGGGGTAGGAAACACCATATATTTT	CASSQDAGVGNTIYF
TRBV2	-	TRBJ2-7	-	TGTGCCAGCAGTGGGACAGATGTGGTTGGGGAGTACTTC	CASSGTDVVGEYF
TRBV30	-	TRBJ1-3	-	TGTGCCTGGAATCGGGGGAGCTCTGGAAACACCATATATTTT	CAWNRGSSGNTIYF
TRBV11-2	-	TRBJ2-7	TRBD2	TGTGCCAGCAGCTTAACCCAAAGCGGGGGGGCCGTCTACGAGCAGTACTTC	CASSLTQSGGAVYEQYF
TRBV18	-	TRBJ2-3	TRBD1	TGTGCCAGCTCACCGCGGACAGGGGGCATCACAGATACGCAGTATTTT	CASSPRTGGITDTQYF
TRBV9	-	TRBJ1-2	-	TGTGCCAGCAGCGCCGGACGGACTTCCTATGGCTACACCTTC	CASSAGRTSYGYTF
TRBV27	-	TRBJ2-5	-	TGTGCCAGCAGTTTAAATCCAACCTCCACTACAGAGACCCAGTACTTC	CASSLNPTSTTETQYF
TRBV9	-	TRBJ2-3	-	TGTGCCAGCAGCGAGGGACTGACAAGCCCCCCCCCAGATACGCAGTATTTT	CASSEGLTSPPPDTQYF